This TCR beta chain is from a study of cytomegalovirus exposure and HLA in healthy donors. The wider study: In an earlier analysis, around 120 million unique TCR beta sequences were found from approximately 170 million T cells.

CDR3 length equals 14 residues. Trimming took off 7 bases at V and 6 bases at J, with 15 bases between the two ends. CDR1 is LNHDA, CDR2 SQIVND, per germline (reference sequence). The PCR had 60 Vbeta and 13 Jbeta primers. Some clones are missing from TCRdb's copy, which holds only in-frame ones; the method was immunoSEQ multiplex PCR. The table includes a few hundred thousand clones, about 80% detected once. On this clone: Its antigen is not identified.

Notes on the study in general: Most sequenced TCRs were rare (though some public TCRs occurred in many donors).

Sequenced input: PBMCs. The chain employs TRBV19 and TRBJ1-4; D not resolved. The clonotype was recovered from a man younger than 35 in good health and CMV-seronegative. CDR3 coding DNA: TGTGCCAGTACCGCTACGGGAGGGTATGAAAAACTGTTTTTT. Protein: CASTATGGYEKLFF.